The entry that follows covers one T cell receptor beta chain sequence. These data are taken from a study of T cells expressing NK-cell markers. TCRdb re-called the 5' RACE reads; every CDR3 protein appears as one record, without DNA. The table for this sample gives roughly 160,000 distinct CDR3 sequences. The CDR3 is 12 amino acids. Germline CDR1 and CDR2: SGHRS and YFSETQ. This receptor was identified in a man between 18 and 69 years old in good health. This chain joins TRBV5-1 and TRBJ1-2. The source material was blood T cells: a sorted CD56 or NKG2C T cell subset, CD4+ or CD8+ T cells, or bulk PBMC T cells (not recorded which). CDR3 amino acids: CASSSTNYGYTF. Supplemented by reference TRBV5-1 and TRBJ1-2, the full variable domain reads KAGVTQTPRYLIKTRGQQVTLSCSPISGHRSVSWYQQTPGQGLQFLFEYFSETQRNKGNFPGRFSGRQFSNSRSEMNVSTLELGDSALYLCASSSTNYGYTFGSGTRLTVV.